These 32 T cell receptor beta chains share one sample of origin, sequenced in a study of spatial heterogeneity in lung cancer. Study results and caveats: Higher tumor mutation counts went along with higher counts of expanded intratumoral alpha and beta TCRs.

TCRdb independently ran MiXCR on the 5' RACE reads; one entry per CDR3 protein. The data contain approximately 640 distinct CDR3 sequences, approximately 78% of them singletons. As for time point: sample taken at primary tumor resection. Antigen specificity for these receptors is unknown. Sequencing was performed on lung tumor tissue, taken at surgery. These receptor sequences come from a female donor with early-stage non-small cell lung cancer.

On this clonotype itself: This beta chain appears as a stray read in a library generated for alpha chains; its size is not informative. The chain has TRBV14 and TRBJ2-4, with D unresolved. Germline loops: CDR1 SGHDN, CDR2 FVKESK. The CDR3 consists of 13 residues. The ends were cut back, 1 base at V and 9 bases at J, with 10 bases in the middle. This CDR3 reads CASSQARLGIQYF. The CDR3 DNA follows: TGTGCCAGCAGCCAAGCCAGGTTAGGCATTCAGTACTTC.

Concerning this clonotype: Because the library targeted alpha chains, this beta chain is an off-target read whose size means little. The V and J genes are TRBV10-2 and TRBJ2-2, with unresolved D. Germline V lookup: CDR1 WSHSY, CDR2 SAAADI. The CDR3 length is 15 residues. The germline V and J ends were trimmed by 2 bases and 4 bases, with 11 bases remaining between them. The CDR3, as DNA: TGCGCCAGCAGTGAGGTCTGGCTTCCCACCGGGGAGCTGTTTTTT. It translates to CASSEVWLPTGELFF.

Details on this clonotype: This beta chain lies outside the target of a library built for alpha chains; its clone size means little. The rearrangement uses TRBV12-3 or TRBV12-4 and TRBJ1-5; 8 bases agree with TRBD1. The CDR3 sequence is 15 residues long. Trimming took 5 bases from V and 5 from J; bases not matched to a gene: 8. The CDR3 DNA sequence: TGTGCCAGCAGTCGCGGGGACAGGTCTGATCAGCCCCAGCATTTT. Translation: CASSRGDRSDQPQHF.

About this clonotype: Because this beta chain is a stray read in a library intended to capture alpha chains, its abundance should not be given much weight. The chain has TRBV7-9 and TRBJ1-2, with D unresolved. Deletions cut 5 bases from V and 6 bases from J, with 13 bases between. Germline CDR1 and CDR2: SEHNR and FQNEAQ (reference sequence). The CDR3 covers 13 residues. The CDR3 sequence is CASSLDSGDGYTF. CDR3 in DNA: TGTGCCAGCAGCCTTGACTCCGGGGATGGCTACACCTTC. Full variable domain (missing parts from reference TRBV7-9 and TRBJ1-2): DTGVSQNPRHKITKRGQNVTFRCDPISEHNRLYWYRQTLGQGPEFLTYFQNEAQLEKSRLLSDRFSAERPKGSFSTLEIQRTEQGDSAMYLCASSLDSGDGYTFGSGTRLTVV.

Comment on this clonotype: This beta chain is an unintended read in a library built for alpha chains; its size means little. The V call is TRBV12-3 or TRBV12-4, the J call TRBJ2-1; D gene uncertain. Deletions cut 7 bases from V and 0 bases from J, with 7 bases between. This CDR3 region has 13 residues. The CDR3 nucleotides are TGTGCCAGCAAGATTGACTCCTACAATGAGCAGTTCTTC. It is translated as CASKIDSYNEQFF.

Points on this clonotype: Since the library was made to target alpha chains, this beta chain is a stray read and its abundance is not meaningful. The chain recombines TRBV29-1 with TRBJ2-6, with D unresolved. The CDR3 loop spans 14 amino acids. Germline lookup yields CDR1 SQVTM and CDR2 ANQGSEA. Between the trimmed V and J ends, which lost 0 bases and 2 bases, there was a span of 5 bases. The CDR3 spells CSVEELAGANVLTF. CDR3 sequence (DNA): TGCAGCGTTGAAGAGTTGGCTGGGGCCAACGTCCTGACTTTC.

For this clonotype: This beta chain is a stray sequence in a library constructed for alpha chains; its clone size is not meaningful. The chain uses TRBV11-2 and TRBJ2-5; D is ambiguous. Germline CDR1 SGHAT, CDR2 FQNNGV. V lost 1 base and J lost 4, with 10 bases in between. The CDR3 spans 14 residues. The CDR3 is CASSLVAVGETQYF. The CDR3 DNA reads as TGTGCCAGCAGCTTAGTTGCCGTGGGAGAGACCCAGTACTTC. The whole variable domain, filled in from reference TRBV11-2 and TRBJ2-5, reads EAGVAQSPRYKIIEKRQSVAFWCNPISGHATLYWYQQILGQGPKLLIQFQNNGVVDDSQLPKDRFSAERLKGVDSTLKIQPAKLEDSAVYLCASSLVAVGETQYFGPGTRLLVL.

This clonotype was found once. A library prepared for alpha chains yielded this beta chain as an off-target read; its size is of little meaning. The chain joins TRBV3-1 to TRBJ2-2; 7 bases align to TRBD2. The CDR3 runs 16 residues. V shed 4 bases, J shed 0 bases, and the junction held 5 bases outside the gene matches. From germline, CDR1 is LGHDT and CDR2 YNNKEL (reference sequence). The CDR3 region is CASSPPGLSNTGELFF. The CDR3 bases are TGTGCCAGCAGCCCACCGGGACTATCGAACACCGGGGAGCTGTTTTTT.

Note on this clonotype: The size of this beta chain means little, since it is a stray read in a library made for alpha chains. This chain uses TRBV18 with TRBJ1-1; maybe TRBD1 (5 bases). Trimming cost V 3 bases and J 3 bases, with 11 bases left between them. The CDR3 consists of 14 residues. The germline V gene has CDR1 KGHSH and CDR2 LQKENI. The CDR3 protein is CASSPSLGDTEAFF. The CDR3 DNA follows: TGTGCCAGCTCACCCTCGTTAGGGGACACTGAAGCTTTCTTT. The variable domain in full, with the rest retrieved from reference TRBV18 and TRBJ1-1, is NAGVMQNPRHLVRRRGQEARLRCSPMKGHSHVYWYRQLPEEGLKFMVYLQKENIIDESGMPKERFSAEFPKEGPSILRIQQVVRGDSAAYFCASSPSLGDTEAFFGQGTRLTVV.

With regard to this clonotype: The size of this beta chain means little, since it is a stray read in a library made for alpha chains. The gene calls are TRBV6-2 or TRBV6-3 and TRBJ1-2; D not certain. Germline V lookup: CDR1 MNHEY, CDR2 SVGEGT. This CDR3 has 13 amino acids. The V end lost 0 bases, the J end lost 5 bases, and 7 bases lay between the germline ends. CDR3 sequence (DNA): TGTGCCAGCAGTTACTCGAATGAGTATGGCTACACCTTC. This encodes CASSYSNEYGYTF.

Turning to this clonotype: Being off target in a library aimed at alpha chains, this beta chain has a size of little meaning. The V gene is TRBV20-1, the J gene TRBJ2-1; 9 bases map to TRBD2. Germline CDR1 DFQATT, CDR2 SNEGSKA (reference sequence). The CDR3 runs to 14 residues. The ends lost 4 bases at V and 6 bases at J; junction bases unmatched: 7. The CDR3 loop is CSAKLAGLGNEQFF. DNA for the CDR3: TGCAGTGCTAAACTAGCGGGTCTGGGCAATGAGCAGTTCTTC.

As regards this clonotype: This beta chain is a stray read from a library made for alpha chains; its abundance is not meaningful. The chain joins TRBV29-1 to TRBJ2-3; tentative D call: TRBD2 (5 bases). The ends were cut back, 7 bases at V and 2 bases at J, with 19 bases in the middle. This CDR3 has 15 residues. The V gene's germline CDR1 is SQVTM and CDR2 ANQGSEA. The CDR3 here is CSGAPSGSFTDTQYF. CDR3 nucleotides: TGCAGCGGTGCCCCCAGCGGTTCTTTCACAGATACGCAGTATTTT.

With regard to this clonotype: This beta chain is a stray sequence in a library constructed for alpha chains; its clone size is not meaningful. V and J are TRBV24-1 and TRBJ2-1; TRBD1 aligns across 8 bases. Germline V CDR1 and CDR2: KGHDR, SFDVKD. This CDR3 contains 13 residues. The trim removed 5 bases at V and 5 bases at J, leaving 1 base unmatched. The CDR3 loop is CATSGQGHNEQFF. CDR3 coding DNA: TGTGCCACCAGTGGACAGGGGCACAATGAGCAGTTCTTC.

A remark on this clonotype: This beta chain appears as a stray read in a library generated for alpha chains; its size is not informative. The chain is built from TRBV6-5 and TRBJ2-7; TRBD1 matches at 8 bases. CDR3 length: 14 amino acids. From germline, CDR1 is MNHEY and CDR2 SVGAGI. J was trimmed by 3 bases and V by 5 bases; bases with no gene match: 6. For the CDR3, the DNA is TGTGCCAGCAGTCCCCGGGACAGGCACTACGAGCAGTACTTC. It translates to CASSPRDRHYEQYF.

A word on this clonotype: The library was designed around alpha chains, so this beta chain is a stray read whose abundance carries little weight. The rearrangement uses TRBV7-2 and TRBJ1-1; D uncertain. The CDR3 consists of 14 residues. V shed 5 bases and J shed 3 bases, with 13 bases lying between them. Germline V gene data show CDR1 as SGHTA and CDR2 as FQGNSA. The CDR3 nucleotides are TGTGCCAGCAGCCGCTCATCTGGGGACACTGAAGCTTTCTTT. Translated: CASSRSSGDTEAFF.

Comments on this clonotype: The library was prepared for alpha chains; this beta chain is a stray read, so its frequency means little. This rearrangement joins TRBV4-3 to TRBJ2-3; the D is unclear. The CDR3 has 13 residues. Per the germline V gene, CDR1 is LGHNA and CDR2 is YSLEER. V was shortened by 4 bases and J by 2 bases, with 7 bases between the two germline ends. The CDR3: CASSRVYTDTQYF. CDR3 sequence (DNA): TGCGCCAGCAGCCGGGTTTACACAGATACGCAGTATTTT.

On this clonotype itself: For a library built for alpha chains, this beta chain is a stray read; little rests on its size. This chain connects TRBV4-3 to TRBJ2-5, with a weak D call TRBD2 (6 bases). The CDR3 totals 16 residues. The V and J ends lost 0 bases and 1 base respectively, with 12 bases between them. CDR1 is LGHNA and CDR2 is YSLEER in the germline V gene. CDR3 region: CASSQDGRGSQETQYF. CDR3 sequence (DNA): TGCGCCAGCAGCCAAGATGGTCGGGGGAGCCAAGAGACCCAGTACTTC.

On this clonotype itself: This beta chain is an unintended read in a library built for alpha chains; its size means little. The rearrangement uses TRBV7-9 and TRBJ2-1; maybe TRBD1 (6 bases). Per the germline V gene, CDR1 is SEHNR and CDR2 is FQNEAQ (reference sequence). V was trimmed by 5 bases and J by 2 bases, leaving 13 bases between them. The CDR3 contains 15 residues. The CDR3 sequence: CASSLGDTAYNEQFF. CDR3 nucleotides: TGTGCCAGCAGCCTGGGGGACACCGCCTACAATGAGCAGTTCTTC.

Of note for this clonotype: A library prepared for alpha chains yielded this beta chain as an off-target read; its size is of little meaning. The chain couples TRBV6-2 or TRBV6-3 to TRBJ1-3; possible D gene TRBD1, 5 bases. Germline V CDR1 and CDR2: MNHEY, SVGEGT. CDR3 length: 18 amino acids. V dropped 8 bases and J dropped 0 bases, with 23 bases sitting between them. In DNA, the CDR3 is TGTGCCAGCGCACTCCGGGACTGGGGTTGGTTCTCTGGAAACACCATATATTTT. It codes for CASALRDWGWFSGNTIYF.

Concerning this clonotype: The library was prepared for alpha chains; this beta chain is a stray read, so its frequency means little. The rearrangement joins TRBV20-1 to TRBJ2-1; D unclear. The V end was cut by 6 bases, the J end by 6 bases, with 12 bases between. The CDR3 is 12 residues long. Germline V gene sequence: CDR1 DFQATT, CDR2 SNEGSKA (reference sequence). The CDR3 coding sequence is TGCAGTGCAGCCCGGAGTGGCAATGAGCAGTTCTTC. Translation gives CSAARSGNEQFF.

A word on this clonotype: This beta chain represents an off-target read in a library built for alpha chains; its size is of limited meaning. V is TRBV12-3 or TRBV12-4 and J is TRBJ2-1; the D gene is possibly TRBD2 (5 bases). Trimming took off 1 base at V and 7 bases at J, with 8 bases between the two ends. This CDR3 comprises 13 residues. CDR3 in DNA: TGTGCCAGCAGTTTAGGTGGGGAGAATGAGCAGTTCTTC. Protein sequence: CASSLGGENEQFF.

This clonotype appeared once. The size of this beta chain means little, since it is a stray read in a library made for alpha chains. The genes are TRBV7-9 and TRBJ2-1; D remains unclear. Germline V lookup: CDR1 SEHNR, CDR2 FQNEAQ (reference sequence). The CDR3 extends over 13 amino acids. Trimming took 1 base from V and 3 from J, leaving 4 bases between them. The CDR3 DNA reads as TGTGCCAGCAGCTTAGTGAACTACAATGAGCAGTTCTTC. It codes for CASSLVNYNEQFF.

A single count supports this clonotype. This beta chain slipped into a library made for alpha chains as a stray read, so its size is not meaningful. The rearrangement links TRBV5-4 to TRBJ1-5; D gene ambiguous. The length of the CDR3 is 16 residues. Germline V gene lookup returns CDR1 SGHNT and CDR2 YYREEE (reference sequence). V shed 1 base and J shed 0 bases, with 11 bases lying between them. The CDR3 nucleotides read TGTGCCAGCAGCTTGTACGGGGTTAATAGCAATCAGCCCCAGCATTTT. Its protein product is CASSLYGVNSNQPQHF.

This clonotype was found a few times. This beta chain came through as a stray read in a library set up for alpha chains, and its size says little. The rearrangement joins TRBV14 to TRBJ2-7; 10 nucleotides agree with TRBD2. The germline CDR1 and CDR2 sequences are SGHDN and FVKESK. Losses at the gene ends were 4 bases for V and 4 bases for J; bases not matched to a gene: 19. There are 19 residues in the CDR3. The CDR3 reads CASSPLTLTSGLPSYEQYF. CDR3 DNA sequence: TGTGCCAGCAGCCCTCTAACATTGACTAGCGGGTTACCATCATACGAGCAGTACTTC.

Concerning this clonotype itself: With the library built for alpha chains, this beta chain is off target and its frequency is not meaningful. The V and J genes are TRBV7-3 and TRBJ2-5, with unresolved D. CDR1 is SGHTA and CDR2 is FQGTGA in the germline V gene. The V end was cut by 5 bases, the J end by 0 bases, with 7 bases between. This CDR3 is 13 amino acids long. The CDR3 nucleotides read TGTGCCAGCAGCCCGAATAACCAAGAGACCCAGTACTTC. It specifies CASSPNNQETQYF. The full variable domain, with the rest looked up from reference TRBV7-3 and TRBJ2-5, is GAGVSQTPSNKVTEKGKYVELRCDPISGHTALYWYRQSLGQGPEFLIYFQGTGAADDSGLPNDRFFAVRPEGSVSTLKIQRTERGDSAVYLCASSPNNQETQYFGPGTRLLVL.

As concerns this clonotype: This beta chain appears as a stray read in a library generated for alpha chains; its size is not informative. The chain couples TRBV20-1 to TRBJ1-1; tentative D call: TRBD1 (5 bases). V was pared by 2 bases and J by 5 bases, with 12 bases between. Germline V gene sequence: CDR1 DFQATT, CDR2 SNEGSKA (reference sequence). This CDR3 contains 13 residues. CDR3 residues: CSARSQGETEAFF. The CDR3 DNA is TGCAGTGCTAGAAGTCAGGGAGAGACTGAAGCTTTCTTT.

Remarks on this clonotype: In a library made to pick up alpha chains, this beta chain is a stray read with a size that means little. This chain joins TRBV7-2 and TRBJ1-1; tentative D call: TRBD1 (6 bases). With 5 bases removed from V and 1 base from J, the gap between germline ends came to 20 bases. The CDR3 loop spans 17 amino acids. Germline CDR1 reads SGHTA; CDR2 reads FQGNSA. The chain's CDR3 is CASSPQSQGRANTEAFF. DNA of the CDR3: TGTGCCAGCAGCCCGCAATCACAGGGTAGGGCGAACACTGAAGCTTTCTTT.

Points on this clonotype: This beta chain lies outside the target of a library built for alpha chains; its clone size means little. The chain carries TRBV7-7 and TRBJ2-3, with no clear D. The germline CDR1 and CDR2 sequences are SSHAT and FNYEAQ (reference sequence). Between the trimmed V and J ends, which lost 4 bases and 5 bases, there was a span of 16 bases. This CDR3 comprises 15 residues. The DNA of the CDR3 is TGTGCCAGCAGCTCTTCGGGCCTCTCGGGAGATACGCAGTATTTT. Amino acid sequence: CASSSSGLSGDTQYF.

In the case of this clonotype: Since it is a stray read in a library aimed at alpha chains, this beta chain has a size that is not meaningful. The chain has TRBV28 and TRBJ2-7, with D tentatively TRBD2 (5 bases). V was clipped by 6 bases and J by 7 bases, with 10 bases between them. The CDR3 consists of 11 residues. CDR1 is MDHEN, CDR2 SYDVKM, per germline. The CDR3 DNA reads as TGTGCCAGCAGCTTGGAGGATGAGCAGTACTTC. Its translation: CASSLEDEQYF.

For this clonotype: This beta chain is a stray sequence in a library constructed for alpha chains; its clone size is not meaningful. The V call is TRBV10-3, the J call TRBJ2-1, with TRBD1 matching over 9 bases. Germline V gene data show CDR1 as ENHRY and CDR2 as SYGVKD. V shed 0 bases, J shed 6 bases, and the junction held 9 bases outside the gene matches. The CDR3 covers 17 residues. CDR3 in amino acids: CAISESIGGQGSNEQFF. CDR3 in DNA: TGTGCCATCAGTGAGTCAATCGGGGGACAGGGTAGCAATGAGCAGTTCTTC.

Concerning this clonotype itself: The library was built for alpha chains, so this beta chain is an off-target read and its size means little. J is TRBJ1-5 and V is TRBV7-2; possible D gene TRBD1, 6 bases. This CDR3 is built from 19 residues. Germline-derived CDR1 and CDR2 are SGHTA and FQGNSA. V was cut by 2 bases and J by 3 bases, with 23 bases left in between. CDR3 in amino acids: CASSLYHWLVRDINQPQHF. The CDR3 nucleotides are TGTGCCAGCAGCTTATATCATTGGTTGGTAAGGGACATCAATCAGCCCCAGCATTTT.

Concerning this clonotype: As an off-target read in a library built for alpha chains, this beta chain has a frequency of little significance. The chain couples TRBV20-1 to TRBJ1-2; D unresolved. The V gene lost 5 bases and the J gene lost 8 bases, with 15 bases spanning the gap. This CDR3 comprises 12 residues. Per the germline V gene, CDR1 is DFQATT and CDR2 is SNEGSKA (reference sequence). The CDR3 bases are TGCAGTGCTGACCCCCTCACAACCGGCTACACCTTC. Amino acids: CSADPLTTGYTF.